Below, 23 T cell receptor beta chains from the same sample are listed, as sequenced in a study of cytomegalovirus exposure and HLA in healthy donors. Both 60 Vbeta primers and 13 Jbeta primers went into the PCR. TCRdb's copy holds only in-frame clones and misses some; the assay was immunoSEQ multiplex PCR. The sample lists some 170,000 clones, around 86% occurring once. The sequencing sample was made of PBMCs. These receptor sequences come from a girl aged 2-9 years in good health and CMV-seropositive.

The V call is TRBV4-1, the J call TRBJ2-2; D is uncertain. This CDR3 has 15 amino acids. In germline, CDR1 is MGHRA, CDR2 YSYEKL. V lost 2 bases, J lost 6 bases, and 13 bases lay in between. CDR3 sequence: CASSQPTLSSGELFF. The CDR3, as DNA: TGCGCCAGCAGCCAACCTACGCTTTCATCCGGGGAGCTGTTTTTT.

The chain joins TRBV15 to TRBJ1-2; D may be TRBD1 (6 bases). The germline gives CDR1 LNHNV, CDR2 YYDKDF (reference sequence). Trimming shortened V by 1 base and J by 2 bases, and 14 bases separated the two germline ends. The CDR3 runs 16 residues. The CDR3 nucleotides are TGTGCCACCAGCAGAGGGCCAGGGGCACGAAACTATGGCTACACCTTC. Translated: CATSRGPGARNYGYTF.

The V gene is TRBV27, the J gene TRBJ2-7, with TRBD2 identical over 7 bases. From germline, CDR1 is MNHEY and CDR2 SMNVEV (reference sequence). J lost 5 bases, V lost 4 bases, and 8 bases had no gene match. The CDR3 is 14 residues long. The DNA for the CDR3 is TGTGCCAGCAGTTATGGGCGGGAGATCCACGAGCAGTACTTC. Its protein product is CASSYGREIHEQYF.

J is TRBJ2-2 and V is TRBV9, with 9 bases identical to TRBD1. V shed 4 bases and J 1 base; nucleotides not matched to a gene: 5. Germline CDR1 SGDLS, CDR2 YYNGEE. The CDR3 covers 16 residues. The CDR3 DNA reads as TGTGCCAGCAGCAGGACAGGGGCAGGGAACACCGGGGAGCTGTTTTTT. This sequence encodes CASSRTGAGNTGELFF.

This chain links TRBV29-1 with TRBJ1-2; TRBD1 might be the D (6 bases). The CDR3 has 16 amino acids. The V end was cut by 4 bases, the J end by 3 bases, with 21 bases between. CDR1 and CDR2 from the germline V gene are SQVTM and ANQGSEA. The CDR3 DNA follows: TGCAGCGTTGGGGGGGGGATACAGGGAACGGACTATGGCTACACCTTC. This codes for CSVGGGIQGTDYGYTF.

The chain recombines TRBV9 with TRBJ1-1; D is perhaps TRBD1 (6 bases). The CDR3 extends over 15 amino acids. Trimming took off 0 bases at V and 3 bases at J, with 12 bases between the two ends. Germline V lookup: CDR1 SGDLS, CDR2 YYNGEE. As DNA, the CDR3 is TGTGCCAGCAGCGTAGCTCCAGGGGCTGACACTGAAGCTTTCTTT. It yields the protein CASSVAPGADTEAFF.

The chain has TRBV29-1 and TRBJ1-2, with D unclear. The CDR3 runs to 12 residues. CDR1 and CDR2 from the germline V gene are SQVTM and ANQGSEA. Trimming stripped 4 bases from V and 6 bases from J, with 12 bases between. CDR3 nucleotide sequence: TGCAGCGTTGCGGGTGTGTTGGATGGCTACACCTTC. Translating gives CSVAGVLDGYTF.

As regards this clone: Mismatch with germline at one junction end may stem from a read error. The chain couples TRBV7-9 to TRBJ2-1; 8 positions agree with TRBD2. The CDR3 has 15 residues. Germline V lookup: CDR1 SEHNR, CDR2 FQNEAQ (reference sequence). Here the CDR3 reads CSSSPKREPHNEQFF. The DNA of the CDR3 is TGTTCCAGCAGCCCCAAGCGGGAGCCCCACAATGAGCAGTTCTTC.

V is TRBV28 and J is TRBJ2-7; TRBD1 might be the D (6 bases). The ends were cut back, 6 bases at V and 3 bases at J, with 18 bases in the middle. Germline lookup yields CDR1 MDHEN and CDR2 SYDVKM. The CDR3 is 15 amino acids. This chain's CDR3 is CASRQDSNLYYEQYF. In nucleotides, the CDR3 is TGTGCCAGCAGACAGGACAGCAACTTATACTACGAGCAGTACTTC.

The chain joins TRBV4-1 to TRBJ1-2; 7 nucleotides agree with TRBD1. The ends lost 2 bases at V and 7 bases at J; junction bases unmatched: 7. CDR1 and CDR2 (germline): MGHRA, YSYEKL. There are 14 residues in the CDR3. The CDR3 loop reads CASSQPSQGGGYTF. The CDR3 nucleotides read TGCGCCAGCAGCCAACCATCCCAGGGGGGTGGCTACACCTTC.

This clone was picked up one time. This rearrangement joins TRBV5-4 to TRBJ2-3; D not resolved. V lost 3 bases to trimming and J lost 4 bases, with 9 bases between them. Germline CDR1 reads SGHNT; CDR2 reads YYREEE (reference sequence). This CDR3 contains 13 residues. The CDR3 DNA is TGTGCCAGCAGCTCCGAGGTGGCAGATACGCAGTATTTT. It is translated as CASSSEVADTQYF. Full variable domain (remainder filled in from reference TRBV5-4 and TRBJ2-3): ETGVTQSPTHLIKTRGQQVTLRCSSQSGHNTVSWYQQALGQGPQFIFQYYREEENGRGNFPPRFSGLQFPNYSSELNVNALELDDSALYLCASSSEVADTQYFGPGTRLTVL.

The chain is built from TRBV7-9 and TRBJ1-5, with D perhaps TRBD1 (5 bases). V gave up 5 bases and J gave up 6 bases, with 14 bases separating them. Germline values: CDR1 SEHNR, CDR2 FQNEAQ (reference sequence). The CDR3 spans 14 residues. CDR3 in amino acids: CASSLGGGSQPQHF. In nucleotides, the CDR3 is TGTGCCAGCAGCCTTGGGGGGGGTAGTCAGCCCCAGCATTTT.

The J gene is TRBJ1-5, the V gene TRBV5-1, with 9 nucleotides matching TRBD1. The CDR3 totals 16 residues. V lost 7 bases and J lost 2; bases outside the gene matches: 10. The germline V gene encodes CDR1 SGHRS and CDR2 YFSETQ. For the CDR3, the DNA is TGCGCCAGCCTTAACAGGGGGCGGAATGGCAATCAGCCCCAGCATTTT. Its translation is CASLNRGRNGNQPQHF.

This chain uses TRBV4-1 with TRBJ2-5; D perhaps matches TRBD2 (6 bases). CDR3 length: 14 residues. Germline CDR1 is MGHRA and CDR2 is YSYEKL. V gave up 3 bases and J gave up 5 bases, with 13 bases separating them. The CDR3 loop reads CASSHPPAGETQYF. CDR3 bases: TGCGCCAGCAGCCATCCCCCTGCGGGGGAGACCCAGTACTTC.

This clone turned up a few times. The CDR3 is CASRGLATTGELFF. CDR3 bases: TGTGCCAGCAGGGGACTAGCGACCACCGGGGAGCTGTTTTTT. This chain uses TRBV27 with TRBJ2-2; 10 bases agree with TRBD2. CDR3 length: 14 amino acids. V dropped 6 bases and J dropped 4; count of bases not matched to a gene: 2. Germline V gene sequence: CDR1 MNHEY, CDR2 SMNVEV (reference sequence).

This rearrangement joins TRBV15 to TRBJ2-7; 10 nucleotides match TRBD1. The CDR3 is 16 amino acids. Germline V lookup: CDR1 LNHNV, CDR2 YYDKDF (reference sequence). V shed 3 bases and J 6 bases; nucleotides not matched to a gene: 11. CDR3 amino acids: CATSRSRDRGGSEQYF. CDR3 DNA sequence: TGTGCCACCAGCAGGAGCCGGGACAGGGGTGGCAGCGAGCAGTACTTC.

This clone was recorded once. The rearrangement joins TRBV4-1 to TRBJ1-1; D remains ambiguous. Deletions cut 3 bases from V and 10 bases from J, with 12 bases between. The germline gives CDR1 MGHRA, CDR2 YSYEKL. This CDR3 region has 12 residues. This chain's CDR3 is CASSHPADRAFF. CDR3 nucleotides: TGCGCCAGCAGCCATCCGGCGGATCGAGCTTTCTTT.

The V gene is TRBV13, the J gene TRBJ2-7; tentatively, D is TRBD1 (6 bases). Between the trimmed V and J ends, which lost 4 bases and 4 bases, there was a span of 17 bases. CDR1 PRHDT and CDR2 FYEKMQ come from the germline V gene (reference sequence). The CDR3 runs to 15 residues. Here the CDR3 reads CASSSPGQRGYEQYF. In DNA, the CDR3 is TGTGCCAGCAGCTCCCCGGGACAACGAGGGTACGAGCAGTACTTC.

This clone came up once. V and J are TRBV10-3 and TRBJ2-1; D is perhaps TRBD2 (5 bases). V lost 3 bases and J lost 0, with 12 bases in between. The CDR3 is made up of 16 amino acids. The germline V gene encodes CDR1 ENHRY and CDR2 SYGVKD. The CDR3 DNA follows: TGTGCCATCAGTGAAAACAAGCGGCCCTCCTACAATGAGCAGTTCTTC. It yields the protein CAISENKRPSYNEQFF.

CDR3 loop: CASSQVFSGAHSNQPQHF. The CDR3 coding sequence is TGCGCCAGCAGCCAAGTATTCTCAGGGGCACATAGCAATCAGCCCCAGCATTTT. The J gene is TRBJ1-5, the V gene TRBV4-1; the D gene is possibly TRBD1 (6 bases). V was clipped by 1 base and J by 0 bases, with 16 bases between them. This CDR3 is 18 amino acids long. CDR1 and CDR2 (germline): MGHRA, YSYEKL.

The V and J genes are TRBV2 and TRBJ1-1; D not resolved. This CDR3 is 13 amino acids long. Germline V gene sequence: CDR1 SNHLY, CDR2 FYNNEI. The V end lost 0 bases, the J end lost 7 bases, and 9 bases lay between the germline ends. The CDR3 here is CASSEARGFEAFF. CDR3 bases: TGTGCCAGCAGTGAAGCTCGGGGATTTGAAGCTTTCTTT.

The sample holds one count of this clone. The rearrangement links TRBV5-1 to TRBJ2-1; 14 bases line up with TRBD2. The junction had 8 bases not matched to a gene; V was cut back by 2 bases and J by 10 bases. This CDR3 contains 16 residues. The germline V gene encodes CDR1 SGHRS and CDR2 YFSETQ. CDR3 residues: CASSLTGTSGRVEQFF. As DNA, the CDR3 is TGCGCCAGCAGCTTAACCGGGACTAGCGGGAGAGTAGAGCAGTTCTTC.

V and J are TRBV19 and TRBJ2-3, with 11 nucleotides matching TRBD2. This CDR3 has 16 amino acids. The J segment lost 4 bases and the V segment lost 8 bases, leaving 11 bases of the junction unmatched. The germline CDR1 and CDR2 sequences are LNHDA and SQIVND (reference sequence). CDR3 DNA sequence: TGTGCCAGTGGGCTCAGACTAGCGGGACTAGCAGATACGCAGTATTTT. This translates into CASGLRLAGLADTQYF.